This TCR beta chain was observed in a study of glioma-infiltrating T cells after dendritic cell vaccination (dated by TCRdb to the mid-2010s). For the study in its entirety: A cohort of approximately 15 glioblastoma patients from Phase I and II dendritic cell vaccination trials was included, of whom 9 were newly diagnosed and 6 had recurrent disease. Patients received autologous tumor lysate-pulsed dendritic cell vaccination between about 2003 and 2013. To make the vaccine, monocyte-derived dendritic cells were cultured for less than nine days with IL-4 and GM-CSF and then pulsed overnight with autologous tumor lysate. Each patient was given three intradermal dendritic cell vaccine injections, spaced two weeks apart, in the arm below the axilla. In glioblastoma patients vaccinated with dendritic cells, deep sequencing of TCR beta CDR3 regions served to measure tumor-infiltrating lymphocyte content and to compare repertoires between tumor and blood. TCR sequencing metrics, including TIL content and tumor-blood repertoire overlap, were correlated with survival after dendritic cell vaccination. What the study reported, not specific to this receptor: No direct relationship between TCR clonality and survival was found, suggesting a diverse polyclonal response may matter. Higher estimated pretreatment TIL content predicted longer time to progression and overall survival after dendritic cell vaccination. The cohort was small and heterogeneous, and full blood and tumor sets were available for few patients, with initial-recurrent tumor pairs available for even fewer patients. The three-group TCR overlap response model was characterized as speculative, and prospective validation of the model was stated to be required.

Explained via the paper, the time point label denotes: after dendritic cell vaccination, including at tumor progression/relapse. Patients were selected on the basis of adequate residual fresh-frozen tumor tissue and more than two years of available survival data. An isocitrate dehydrogenase mutation was not carried by any of the glioblastoma patients, although molecular status was otherwise variable. PBMC were collected before vaccination, two weeks after the third vaccination, and at tumor progression if tumor progression occurred. Genomic DNA was extracted with the Qiagen DNeasy Blood extraction Kit. TCRB CDR3 regions were amplified from 1.5 to 2 ug genomic DNA, or all available DNA if less, using the immunoSEQ assay. The multiplex PCR relied on 60 forward primers for TCR V beta segments and 13 reverse primers for J beta segments. To estimate reads per starting template, synthetic control templates were spiked into each sample at limiting dilution. The Illumina HiSeq System generated sequencing reads of 87 bp. The study's own analysis went as follows. PCR and sequencing errors were removed by a nearest neighbor algorithm that merged closely related sequences. TCR overlap was defined as the percentage of unique tumor TCR beta sequences that were also present in the same patient's peripheral blood. TCRdb mirrors the immuneACCESS table, restricted to in-frame sequences. Some clones are absent from its copies; in checked studies, under half trace to an unresolved V gene, and the reason for the others is unknown. That table is the source of V, J and clone size, and D and trimming were worked out from the DNA. The table for this sample lists around 60,000 clones; 86% of them were counted only once. The top ten constitute around 10% of the sample.

A remark on this clone: This clone's antigen is unknown. There are no base qualities to consult, and no much larger clone falls within one base.

This TCR came from a human donor with glioblastoma. The sample consisted of blood, taken after dendritic cell vaccination.

The DNA sequence is given as TGTGCCAGCAAGAGCCGGGGAGTCACCGGGGAGCTGTTTTTT. Its amino acids are CASKSRGVTGELFF. The rearranged chain carries TRBV2 and TRBJ2-2; TRBD2 is a weak D gene call, 5 bases matching. In the germline V gene, CDR1 corresponds to SNHLY and CDR2 to FYNNEI. The junction carries 13 bases between V and J, which are trimmed by 7 bases and 4 bases respectively. The CDR3 runs 14 amino acids, cysteine and phenylalanine included. Only the CDR3 part of the read is kept: 42 bases, read in frame from the first base.